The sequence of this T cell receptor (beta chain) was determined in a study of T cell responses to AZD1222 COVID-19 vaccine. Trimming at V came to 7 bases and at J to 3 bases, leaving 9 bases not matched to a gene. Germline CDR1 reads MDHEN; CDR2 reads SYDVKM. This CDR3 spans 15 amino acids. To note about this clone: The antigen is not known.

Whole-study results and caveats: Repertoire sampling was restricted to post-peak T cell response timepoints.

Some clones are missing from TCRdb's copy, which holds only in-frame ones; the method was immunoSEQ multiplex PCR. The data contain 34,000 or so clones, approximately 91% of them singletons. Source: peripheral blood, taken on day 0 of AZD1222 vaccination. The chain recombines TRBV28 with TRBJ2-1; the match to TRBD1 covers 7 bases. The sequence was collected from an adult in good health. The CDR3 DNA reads TGTGCCAGCACCTCCCTGGGGACAGACTACAATGAGCAGTTCTTC. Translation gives CASTSLGTDYNEQFF.